This TCR beta chain appears in the sequencing data of a study of blood T cell repertoires in COVID-19 (TCRdb year 2020). Study-level background: Samples from collaborators originated in the United States, Italy and Spain and spanned both the acute and convalescent phases of COVID-19. The repertoires were made available in a free public database intended to serve as a resource for research on the immune response to SARS-CoV-2. Where HLA class I and class II types were available, the types were taken from metadata supplied by the sample provider, not from assay-based typing. Samples were obtained from the ongoing ImmuneRACE study (first 160 participants) and from 950 to 1,500 subjects provided by 6 global collaborators. The material from the prospective study consisted of cDNA or gDNA derived from T cells, B-cell-depleted T cells, or PBMCs. A de-identified subject ID, COVID-19 status, age in years and sex were almost always included in the sample metadata. Subjects who had been exposed to COVID-19, were actively infected with it, or had recovered from it provided the deeply sampled blood TCRbeta repertoires that made up the dataset. General conclusions and limits of the study: Clinical and demographic metadata were provided uncurated, with the amount varying by source and participant.

Regarding this clone: Its antigen has not been determined. An end of the junction differs from the germline gene, which may be a read error.

TCRbeta CDR3 regions were amplified from genomic DNA using the immunoSEQ Assay, a bias-controlled multiplex PCR. The published analysis was carried out like this. Within the assay, amplification of reference gene primers was used to estimate how many nucleated cells each sample contained. Sequence reads were collapsed and filtered to measure the absolute abundance of every unique TCRbeta CDR3 rearrangement. For each sample, productive Simpson clonality was calculated as the square root of Simpson's diversity index across productive rearrangements. What TCRdb holds here is the immuneACCESS table cut down to in-frame rearrangements. Part of the clones is not present; checked against another copy, under half of the missing clones reflect an unresolved V gene, and the others are unexplained. V and J calls and clone size are as listed in that table; D and trimming were resolved from the DNA. The sample table contains 70,000 to 85,000 clones; only one count was recorded for roughly 90% of them. Together, the top ten hold 2.5% to 3.5% of the sample.

Whole blood was collected in K2EDTA tubes by collaborating institutions according to the institutions' own protocols. For TCRbeta analysis, collaborators shipped samples as frozen whole blood, isolated PBMCs, or DNA extracted from either of those sample types. The receptor's source is a woman between 50 and 59 years old with active or convalescent COVID-19. The sample comprised peripheral blood.

The CDR3 sequence is CASSLGGTRLGYTF. The base sequence is TGTGCCAGTAGTTTAGGGGGGACTAGGTTGGGCTACACCTTC. The chain joins TRBV28 to TRBJ1-2, with TRBD1 as a weak D call on 6 bases. The germline V gene gives CDR1 as MDHEN and CDR2 as SYDVKM. From cysteine to phenylalanine, the CDR3 is 14 amino acids long. Only the CDR3 DNA stays, 42 bases, in frame from base 1.